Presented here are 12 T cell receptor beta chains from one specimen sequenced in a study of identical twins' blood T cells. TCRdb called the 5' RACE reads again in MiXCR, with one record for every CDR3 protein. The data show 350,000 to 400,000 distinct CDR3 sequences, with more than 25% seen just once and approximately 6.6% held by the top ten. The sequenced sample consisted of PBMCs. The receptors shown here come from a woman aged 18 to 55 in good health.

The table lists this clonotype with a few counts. DNA for the CDR3: TGTGCCAGCAGTCAAACCGGGACTAGCGGCACCGGGGAGCTGTTTTTT. Encoded protein: CASSQTGTSGTGELFF. The chain recombines TRBV4-2 with TRBJ2-2; 11 positions match TRBD2. Unmatched junction bases numbered 7, after V lost 6 bases and J lost 4 bases. This CDR3 has 16 amino acids. Germline V gives CDR1 LGHNA, CDR2 YNFKEQ.

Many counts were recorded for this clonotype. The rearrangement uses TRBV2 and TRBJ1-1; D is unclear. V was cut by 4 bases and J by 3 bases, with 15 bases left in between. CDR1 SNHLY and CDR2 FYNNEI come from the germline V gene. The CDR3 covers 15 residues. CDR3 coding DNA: TGTGCCAGCAGTGTGTCCAGGACCCGCGACACTGAAGCTTTCTTT. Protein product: CASSVSRTRDTEAFF. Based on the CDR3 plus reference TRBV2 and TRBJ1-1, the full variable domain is EPEVTQTPSHQVTQMGQEVILRCVPISNHLYFYWYRQILGQKVEFLVSFYNNEISEKSEIFDDQFSVERPDGSNFTLKIRSTKLEDSAMYFCASSVSRTRDTEAFFGQGTRLTVV.

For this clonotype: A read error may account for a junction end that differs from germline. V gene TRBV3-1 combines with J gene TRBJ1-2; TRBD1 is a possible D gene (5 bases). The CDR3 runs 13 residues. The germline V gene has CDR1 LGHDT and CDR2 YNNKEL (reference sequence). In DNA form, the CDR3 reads TGTGCCGGCAGCCAAGCGGTCAGGGACGGCTACACCTTC. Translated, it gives CAGSQAVRDGYTF.

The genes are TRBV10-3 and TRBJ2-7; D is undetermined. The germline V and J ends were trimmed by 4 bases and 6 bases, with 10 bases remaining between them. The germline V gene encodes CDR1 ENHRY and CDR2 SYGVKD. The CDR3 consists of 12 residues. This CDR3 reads CAISVGNFEQYF. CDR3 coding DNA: TGTGCCATCAGTGTAGGGAATTTCGAGCAGTACTTC.

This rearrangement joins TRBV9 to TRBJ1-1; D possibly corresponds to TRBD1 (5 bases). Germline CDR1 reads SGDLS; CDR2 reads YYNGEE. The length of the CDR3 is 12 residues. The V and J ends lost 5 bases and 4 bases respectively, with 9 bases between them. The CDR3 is CASRGLGTEAFF. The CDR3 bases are TGTGCCAGCAGGGGGCTGGGCACTGAAGCTTTCTTT.

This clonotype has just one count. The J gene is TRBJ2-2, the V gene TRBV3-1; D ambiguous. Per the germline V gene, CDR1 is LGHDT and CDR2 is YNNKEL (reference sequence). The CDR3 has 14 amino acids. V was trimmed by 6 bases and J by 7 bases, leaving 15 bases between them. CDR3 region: CASRARTTDGELFF. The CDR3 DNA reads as TGTGCCAGCAGGGCTAGAACGACTGACGGGGAGCTGTTTTTT.

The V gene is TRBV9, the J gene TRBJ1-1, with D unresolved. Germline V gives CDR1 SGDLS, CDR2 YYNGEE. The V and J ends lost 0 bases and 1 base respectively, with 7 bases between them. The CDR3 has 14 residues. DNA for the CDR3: TGTGCCAGCAGCGTAGGAAATCGGAACACTGAAGCTTTCTTT. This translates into CASSVGNRNTEAFF. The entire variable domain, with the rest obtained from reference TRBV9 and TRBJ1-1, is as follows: DSGVTQTPKHLITATGQRVTLRCSPRSGDLSVYWYQQSLDQGLQFLIQYYNGEERAKGNILERFSAQQFPDLHSELNLSSLELGDSALYFCASSVGNRNTEAFFGQGTRLTVV.

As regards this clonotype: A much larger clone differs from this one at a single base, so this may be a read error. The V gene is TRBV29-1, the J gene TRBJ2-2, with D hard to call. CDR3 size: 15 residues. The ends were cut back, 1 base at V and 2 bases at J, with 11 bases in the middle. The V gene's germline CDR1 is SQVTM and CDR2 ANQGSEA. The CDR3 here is CSVEGHGRNTGELFF. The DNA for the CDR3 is TGCAGCGTTGAAGGACATGGCAGAAACACCGGGGAGCTGTTTTTT.

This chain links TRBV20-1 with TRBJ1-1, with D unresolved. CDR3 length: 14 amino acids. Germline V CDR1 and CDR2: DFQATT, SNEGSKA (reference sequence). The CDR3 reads CSAANSGLNTEAFF. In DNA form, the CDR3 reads TGCAGCGCCGCGAACAGCGGCTTGAACACTGAAGCTTTCTTT.

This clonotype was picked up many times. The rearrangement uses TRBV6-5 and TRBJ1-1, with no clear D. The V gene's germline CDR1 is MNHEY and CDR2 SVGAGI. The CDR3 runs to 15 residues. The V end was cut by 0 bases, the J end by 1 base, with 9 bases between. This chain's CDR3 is CASSYSINGNTEAFF. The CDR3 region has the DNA TGTGCCAGCAGTTACTCGATAAACGGGAACACTGAAGCTTTCTTT.

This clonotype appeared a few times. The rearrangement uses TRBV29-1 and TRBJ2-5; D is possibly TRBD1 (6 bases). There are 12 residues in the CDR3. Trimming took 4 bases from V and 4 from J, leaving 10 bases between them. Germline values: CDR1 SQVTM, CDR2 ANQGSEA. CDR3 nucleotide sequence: TGCAGCGTTGTAGGGGGTTCAGAGACCCAGTACTTC. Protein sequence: CSVVGGSETQYF.

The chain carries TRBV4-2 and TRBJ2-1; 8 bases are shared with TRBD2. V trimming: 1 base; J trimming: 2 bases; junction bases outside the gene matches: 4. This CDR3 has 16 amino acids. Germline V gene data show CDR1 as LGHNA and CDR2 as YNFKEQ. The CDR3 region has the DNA TGTGCCAGCAGCCAAGTGGCAGCGGGGGCCTACAATGAGCAGTTCTTC. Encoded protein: CASSQVAAGAYNEQFF.